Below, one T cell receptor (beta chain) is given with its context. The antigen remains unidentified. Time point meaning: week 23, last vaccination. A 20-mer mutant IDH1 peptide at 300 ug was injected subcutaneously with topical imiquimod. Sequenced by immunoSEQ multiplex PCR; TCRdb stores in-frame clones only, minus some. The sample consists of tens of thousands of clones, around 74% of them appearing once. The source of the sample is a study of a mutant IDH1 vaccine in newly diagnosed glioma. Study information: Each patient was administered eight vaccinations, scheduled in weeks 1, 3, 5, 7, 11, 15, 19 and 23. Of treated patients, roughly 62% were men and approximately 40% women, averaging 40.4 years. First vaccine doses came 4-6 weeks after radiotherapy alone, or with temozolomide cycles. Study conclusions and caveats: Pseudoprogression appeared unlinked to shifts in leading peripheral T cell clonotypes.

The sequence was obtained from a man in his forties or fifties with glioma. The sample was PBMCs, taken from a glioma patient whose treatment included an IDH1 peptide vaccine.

CDR3 protein: CASINRDNSPLHF. The CDR3 coding sequence is TGTGCCAGTATAAACAGAGATAATTCACCCCTCCACTTT. V is TRBV6-6 and J is TRBJ1-6, with D uncertain. The germline gives CDR1 MNHNY, CDR2 SVGAGI (reference sequence). V dropped 9 bases and J dropped 5 bases, with 11 bases sitting between them. There are 13 residues in the CDR3.